These 11 T cell receptor beta chains came from one sample sequenced in a study of blood T cells in healthy people across ages. The second PCR ran about 6 to 12 cycles with a sample-barcoded 5' primer and J-beta primers. One entry per CDR3 protein results from TCRdb running MiXCR on the 5' RACE reads. Of about 970,000 distinct CDR3 sequences in the sample, approximately 50% were seen once. The sample comprised blood. These receptors all come from a woman in her sixties in good health.

This clonotype was seen ten or more times. The rearrangement links TRBV7-9 to TRBJ2-3, with 12 nucleotides matching TRBD2. J lost 5 bases, V lost 5 bases, and 8 bases had no gene match. CDR3 length equals 16 residues. The V gene's germline CDR1 is SEHNR and CDR2 FQNEAQ (reference sequence). This CDR3 reads CASSTLAGGRGDTQYF. The CDR3, as DNA: TGTGCCAGCAGCACTCTAGCGGGAGGGCGGGGAGATACGCAGTATTTT.

There are a few counts of this clonotype. The CDR3 nucleotides are TGTGCCAGCAGCTTATACGGATACAATGAGCAGTTCTTC. Translated: CASSLYGYNEQFF. The rearrangement uses TRBV7-9 and TRBJ2-1; D call uncertain. Germline V gives CDR1 SEHNR, CDR2 FQNEAQ (reference sequence). This CDR3 is 13 amino acids long. Trimming pared 2 bases from V and 4 bases from J, leaving 6 bases between.

The chain has TRBV2 and TRBJ2-4, with 9 bases lining up with TRBD1. CDR3 size: 14 residues. Unmatched junction bases numbered 13, after V lost 6 bases and J lost 13 bases. Germline V lookup: CDR1 SNHLY, CDR2 FYNNEI. For the CDR3, the DNA is TGTGCCAGCAGGGCGGGACAGGGAATTACGAGGCAGTACTTC. It encodes CASRAGQGITRQYF. The full variable domain, with the rest looked up from reference TRBV2 and TRBJ2-4, is EPEVTQTPSHQVTQMGQEVILRCVPISNHLYFYWYRQILGQKVEFLVSFYNNEISEKSEIFDDQFSVERPDGSNFTLKIRSTKLEDSAMYFCASRAGQGITRQYFGAGTRLSVL.

The chain carries TRBV20-1 and TRBJ2-7, with 11 bases matching TRBD2. Germline loops: CDR1 DFQATT, CDR2 SNEGSKA (reference sequence). The CDR3 runs to 13 residues. V shed 6 bases and J 4 bases; nucleotides not matched to a gene: 5. CDR3 sequence reads: CSAQGLAVYEQYF. CDR3 in DNA: TGCAGTGCCCAGGGACTAGCGGTTTACGAGCAGTACTTC.

The genes are TRBV6-1 and TRBJ1-2; D gene uncertain. The CDR3 length is 14 residues. CDR1 MNHNS and CDR2 SASEGT come from the germline V gene. V was clipped by 2 bases and J by 8 bases, with 15 bases between them. The CDR3: CASSETGPPAGYTF. The CDR3 DNA is TGTGCCAGCAGTGAAACGGGCCCCCCCGCAGGCTACACCTTC.

This clonotype was observed a handful of times. The CDR3 DNA reads TGTGCCAGCAGCCGGATCACAGATACGCAGTATTTT. Translation gives CASSRITDTQYF. The chain links TRBV7-9 to TRBJ2-3; no definite D call. The CDR3 runs to 12 residues. Trimming removed 5 bases at V and 2 bases at J, with 5 bases between. The germline CDR1 and CDR2 sequences are SEHNR and FQNEAQ (reference sequence).

This clonotype appeared a few times. This chain's CDR3 is CASSFFAGVLGNEQFF. The CDR3 bases are TGCGCCAGCAGCTTCTTTGCGGGAGTTCTGGGTAATGAGCAGTTCTTC. V gene TRBV5-1 combines with J gene TRBJ2-1; 7 nucleotides align to TRBD2. The CDR3 totals 16 residues. Germline assignment: CDR1 SGHRS and CDR2 YFSETQ. Trimming took 2 bases from V and 7 from J; bases not matched to a gene: 12.

The chain recombines TRBV18 with TRBJ2-5; 8 bases match TRBD2. From germline, CDR1 is KGHSH and CDR2 LQKENI. J was trimmed by 5 bases and V by 3 bases; bases with no gene match: 8. The CDR3 is 15 amino acids. CDR3 residues: CASSPSGRSWETQYF. DNA of the CDR3: TGTGCCAGCTCACCGAGCGGGAGATCTTGGGAGACCCAGTACTTC.

The chain links TRBV20-1 to TRBJ1-1; D unclear. This CDR3 spans 11 amino acids. Germline loops: CDR1 DFQATT, CDR2 SNEGSKA (reference sequence). V lost 4 bases and J 7 bases, leaving 10 bases between the germline ends. As DNA, the CDR3 is TGCAGTGCTAAAATTCGGAGTGAAGCTTTCTTT. It yields the protein CSAKIRSEAFF.

Details on this clonotype: A much larger clone is a single base away; this may be a read error. V is TRBV25-1 and J is TRBJ1-6; TRBD1 agrees at 10 bases. The V and J ends lost 3 bases and 10 bases, in that order; junction bases with no gene match: 9. Germline CDR1 reads MGHDK; CDR2 reads SYGVNS. The CDR3 length is 16 residues. The DNA for the CDR3 is TGTGCCAGCAGTGACCCGGGACAGGGGAGTTTATCACCCCTCCACTTT. Residues: CASSDPGQGSLSPLHF. Drawing the rest from reference TRBV25-1 and TRBJ1-6, the complete variable domain is EADIYQTPRYLVIGTGKKITLECSQTMGHDKMYWYQQDPGMELHLIHYSYGVNSTEKGDLSSESTVSRIRTEHFPLTLESARPSHTSQYLCASSDPGQGSLSPLHFGNGTRLTVT.

The CDR3 sequence is CATSEGSGPFAFNEQYF. As DNA, the CDR3 is TGTGCCACCAGTGAGGGTAGCGGACCGTTTGCCTTCAATGAGCAGTACTTC. This sequence joins TRBV24-1 and TRBJ2-7, with D possibly TRBD2 on 6 matching bases. The V end lost 4 bases, the J end lost 7 bases, and 25 bases lay between the germline ends. Germline V CDR1 and CDR2: KGHDR, SFDVKD. The CDR3 is made up of 17 amino acids.